This T cell receptor beta chain was sequenced for a study of blood T cell repertoires in COVID-19. Clones were sequenced by immunoSEQ multiplex PCR, and TCRdb holds only the in-frame ones, with some missing. The sample holds some 400,000 clones, roughly 90% seen once. Trimming removed 2 bases at V and 4 bases at J, with 6 bases between. The CDR3 is 13 amino acids. Per germline, CDR1 LGHDT and CDR2 YNNKEL (reference sequence). The chain recombines TRBV3-1 (or the pseudogene TRBV3-2) with TRBJ1-5, with D uncertain. What was sequenced was PBMCs or T cells enriched from blood (not recorded which). This clonotype originated in a woman aged 40 to 50 who had been exposed to COVID-19. The CDR3 coding sequence is TGTGCCAGCAGCCAACAGAGGAATCAGCCCCAGCATTTT. Translated, it gives CASSQQRNQPQHF.